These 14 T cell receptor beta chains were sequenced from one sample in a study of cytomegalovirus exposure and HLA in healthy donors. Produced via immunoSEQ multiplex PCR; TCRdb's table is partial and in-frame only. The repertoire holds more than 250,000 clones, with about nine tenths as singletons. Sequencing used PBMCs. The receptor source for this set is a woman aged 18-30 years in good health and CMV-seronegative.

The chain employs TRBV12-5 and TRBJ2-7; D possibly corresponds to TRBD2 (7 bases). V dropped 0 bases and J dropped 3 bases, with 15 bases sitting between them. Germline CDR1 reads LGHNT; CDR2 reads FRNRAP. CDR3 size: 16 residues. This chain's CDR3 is CASGLVQGSGFYEQYF. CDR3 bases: TGTGCTAGTGGTTTGGTACAGGGTAGCGGGTTCTACGAGCAGTACTTC.

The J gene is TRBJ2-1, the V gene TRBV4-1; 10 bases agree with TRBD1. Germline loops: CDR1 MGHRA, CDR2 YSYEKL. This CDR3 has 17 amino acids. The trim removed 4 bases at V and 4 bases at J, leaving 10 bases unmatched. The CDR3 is CASSRETAGQGYNEQFF. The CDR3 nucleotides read TGCGCCAGCAGCCGAGAGACCGCGGGACAGGGGTACAATGAGCAGTTCTTC.

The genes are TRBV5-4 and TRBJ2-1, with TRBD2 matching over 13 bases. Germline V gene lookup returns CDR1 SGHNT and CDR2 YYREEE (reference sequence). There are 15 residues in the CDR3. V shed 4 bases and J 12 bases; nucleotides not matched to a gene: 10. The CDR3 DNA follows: TGTGCCAGCAGCCCAGGACTAGCGGGGGTGGTGGGGCAGTTCTTC. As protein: CASSPGLAGVVGQFF. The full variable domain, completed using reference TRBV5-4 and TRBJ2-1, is ETGVTQSPTHLIKTRGQQVTLRCSSQSGHNTVSWYQQALGQGPQFIFQYYREEENGRGNFPPRFSGLQFPNYSSELNVNALELDDSALYLCASSPGLAGVVGQFFGPGTRLTVL.

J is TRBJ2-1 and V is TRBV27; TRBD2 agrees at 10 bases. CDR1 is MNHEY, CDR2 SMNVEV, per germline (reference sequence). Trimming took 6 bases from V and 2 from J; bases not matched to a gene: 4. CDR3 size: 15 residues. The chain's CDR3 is CASRLAGVAYNEQFF. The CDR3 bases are TGTGCCAGCAGGCTAGCGGGAGTCGCCTACAATGAGCAGTTCTTC.

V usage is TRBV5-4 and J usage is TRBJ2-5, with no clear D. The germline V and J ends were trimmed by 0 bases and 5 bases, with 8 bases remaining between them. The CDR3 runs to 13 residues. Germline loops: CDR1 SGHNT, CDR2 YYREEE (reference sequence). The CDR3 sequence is CASSLGASETQYF. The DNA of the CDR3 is TGTGCCAGCAGCTTGGGGGCATCTGAGACCCAGTACTTC.

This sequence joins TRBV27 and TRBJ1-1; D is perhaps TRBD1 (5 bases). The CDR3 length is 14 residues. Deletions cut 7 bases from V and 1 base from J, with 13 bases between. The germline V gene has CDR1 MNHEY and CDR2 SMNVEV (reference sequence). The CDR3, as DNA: TGTGCCAGCACCAAGAATGGACAGAACACTGAAGCTTTCTTT. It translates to CASTKNGQNTEAFF.

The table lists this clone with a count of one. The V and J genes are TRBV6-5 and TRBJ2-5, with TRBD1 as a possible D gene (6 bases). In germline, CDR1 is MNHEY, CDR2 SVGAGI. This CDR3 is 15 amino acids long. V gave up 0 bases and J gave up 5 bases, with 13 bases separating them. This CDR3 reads CASSYSGGKGETQYF. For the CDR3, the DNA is TGTGCCAGCAGTTACTCAGGGGGAAAAGGGGAGACCCAGTACTTC.

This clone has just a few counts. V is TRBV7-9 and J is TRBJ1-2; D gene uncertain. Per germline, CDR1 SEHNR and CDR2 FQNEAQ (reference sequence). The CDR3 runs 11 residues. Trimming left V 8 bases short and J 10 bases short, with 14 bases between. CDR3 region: CASARAGNYTF. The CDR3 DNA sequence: TGTGCCAGCGCCCGAGCCGGGAACTACACCTTC.

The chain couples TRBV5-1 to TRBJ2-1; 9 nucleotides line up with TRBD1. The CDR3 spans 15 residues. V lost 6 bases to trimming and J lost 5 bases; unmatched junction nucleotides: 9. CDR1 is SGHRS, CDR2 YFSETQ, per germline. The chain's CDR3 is CASTAGQGPNNEQFF. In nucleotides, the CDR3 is TGCGCCAGCACCGCAGGACAGGGGCCAAACAATGAGCAGTTCTTC.

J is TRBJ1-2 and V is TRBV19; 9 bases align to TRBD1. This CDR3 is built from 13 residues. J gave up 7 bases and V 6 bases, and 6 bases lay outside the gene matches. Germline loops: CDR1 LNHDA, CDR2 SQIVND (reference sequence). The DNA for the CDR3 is TGTGCCAGTAGCGCCCCGGGACAGGGTGGCTACACCTTC. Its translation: CASSAPGQGGYTF.

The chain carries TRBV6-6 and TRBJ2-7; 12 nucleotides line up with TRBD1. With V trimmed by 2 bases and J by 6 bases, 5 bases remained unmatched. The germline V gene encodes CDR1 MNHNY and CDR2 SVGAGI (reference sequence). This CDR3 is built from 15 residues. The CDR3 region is CASSYTGQGAAEQYF. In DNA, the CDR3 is TGTGCCAGCAGTTACACGGGACAGGGGGCGGCCGAGCAGTACTTC.

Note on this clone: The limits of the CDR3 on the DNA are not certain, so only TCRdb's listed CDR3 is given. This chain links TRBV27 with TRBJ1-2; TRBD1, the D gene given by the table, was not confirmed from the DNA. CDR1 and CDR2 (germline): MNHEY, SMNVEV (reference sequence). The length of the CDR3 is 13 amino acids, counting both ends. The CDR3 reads CASSSSTGEYYTF.

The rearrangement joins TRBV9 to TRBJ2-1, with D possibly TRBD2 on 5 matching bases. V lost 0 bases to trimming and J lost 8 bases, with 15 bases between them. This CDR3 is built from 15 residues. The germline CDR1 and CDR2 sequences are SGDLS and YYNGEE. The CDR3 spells CASSVAGGRVDEQFF. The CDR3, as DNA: TGTGCCAGCAGCGTAGCGGGCGGGCGCGTCGATGAGCAGTTCTTC.

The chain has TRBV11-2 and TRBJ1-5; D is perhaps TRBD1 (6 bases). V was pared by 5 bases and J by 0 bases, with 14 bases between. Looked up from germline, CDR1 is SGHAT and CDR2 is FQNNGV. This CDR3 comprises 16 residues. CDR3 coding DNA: TGTGCCAGCAGCCCCAAAGGGGGTAATAGCAATCAGCCCCAGCATTTT. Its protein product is CASSPKGGNSNQPQHF.